This T cell receptor (beta chain) was obtained from a study of Ad26.COV2.S vaccination and SARS-CoV-2 variants. About this clone: Its antigen remains unknown.

The V gene lost 6 bases and the J gene lost 5 bases, with 8 bases spanning the gap. Germline V lookup: CDR1 MNHEY, CDR2 SVGAGI. The CDR3 is 11 amino acids. Measured with immunoSEQ multiplex PCR; TCRdb has only the in-frame clones, and not every one. This sample has 300,000 to 400,000 clones, with about 92% found just once. The study, taken as a whole, reports: Breadth and depth estimates from TCRs may understate total T cell responses. Vaccinees showed greater spike-specific TCR breadth than placebo recipients.

The rearrangement uses TRBV6-5 and TRBJ2-7; no firm D call. This TCR was recovered from a human donor who had recovered from COVID-19. The sequenced sample was peripheral blood, obtained after recovery from COVID-19. CDR3 loop: CASSPRDEQYF. In DNA form, the CDR3 reads TGTGCCAGCAGCCCCCGCGACGAGCAGTACTTC.